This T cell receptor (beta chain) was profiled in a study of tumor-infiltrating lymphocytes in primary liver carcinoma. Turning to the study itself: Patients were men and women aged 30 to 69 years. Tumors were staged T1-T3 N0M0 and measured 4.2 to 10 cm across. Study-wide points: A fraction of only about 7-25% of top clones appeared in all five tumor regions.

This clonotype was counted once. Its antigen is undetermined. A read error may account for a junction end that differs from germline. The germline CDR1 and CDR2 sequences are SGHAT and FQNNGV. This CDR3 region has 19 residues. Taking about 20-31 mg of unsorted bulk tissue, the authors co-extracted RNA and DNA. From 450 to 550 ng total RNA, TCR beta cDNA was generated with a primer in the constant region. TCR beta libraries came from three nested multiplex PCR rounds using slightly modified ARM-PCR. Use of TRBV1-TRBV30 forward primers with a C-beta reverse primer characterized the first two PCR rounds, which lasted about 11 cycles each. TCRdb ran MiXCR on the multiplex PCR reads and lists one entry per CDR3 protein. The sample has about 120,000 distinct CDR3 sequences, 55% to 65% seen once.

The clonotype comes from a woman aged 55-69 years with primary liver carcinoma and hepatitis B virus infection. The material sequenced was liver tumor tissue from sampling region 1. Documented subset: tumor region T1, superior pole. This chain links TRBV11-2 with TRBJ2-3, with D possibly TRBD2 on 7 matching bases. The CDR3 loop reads CASSPERGGYSGRTGTQYF. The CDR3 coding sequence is TGTGCCAGCAGCCCCGAAAGGGGGGGATATAGCGGCCGCACAGGTACGCAGTATTTT.